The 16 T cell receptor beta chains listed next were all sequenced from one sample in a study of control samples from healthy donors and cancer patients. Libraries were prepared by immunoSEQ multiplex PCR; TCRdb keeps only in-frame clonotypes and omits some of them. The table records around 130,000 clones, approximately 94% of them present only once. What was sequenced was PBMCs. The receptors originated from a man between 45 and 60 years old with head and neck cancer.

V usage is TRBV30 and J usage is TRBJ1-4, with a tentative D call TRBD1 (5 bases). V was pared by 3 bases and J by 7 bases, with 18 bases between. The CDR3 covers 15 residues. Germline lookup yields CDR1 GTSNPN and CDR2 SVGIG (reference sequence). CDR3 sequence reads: CAWRRSGGMREKLFF. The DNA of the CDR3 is TGTGCCTGGAGGAGGTCCGGGGGGATGCGTGAAAAACTGTTTTTT. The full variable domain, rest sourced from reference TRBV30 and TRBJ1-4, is SQTIHQWPATLVQPVGSPLSLECTVEGTSNPNLYWYRQAAGRGLQLLFYSVGIGQISSEVPQNLSASRPQDRQFILSSKKLLLSDSGFYLCAWRRSGGMREKLFFGSGTQLSVL.

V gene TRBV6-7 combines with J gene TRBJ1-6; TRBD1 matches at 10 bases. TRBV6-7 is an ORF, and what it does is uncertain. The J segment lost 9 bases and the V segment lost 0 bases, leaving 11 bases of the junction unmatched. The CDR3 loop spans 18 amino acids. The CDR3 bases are TGTGCCAGCAGTTACTCGAGGGGTCTGGACAGGGGGAGTTCACCCCTCCACTTT. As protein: CASSYSRGLDRGSSPLHF.

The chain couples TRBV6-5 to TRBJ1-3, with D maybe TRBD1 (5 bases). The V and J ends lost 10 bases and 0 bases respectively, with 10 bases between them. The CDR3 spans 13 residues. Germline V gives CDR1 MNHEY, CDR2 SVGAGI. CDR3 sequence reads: CATTGISGNTIYF. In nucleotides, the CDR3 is TGTGCCACTACAGGAATCTCTGGAAACACCATATATTTT.

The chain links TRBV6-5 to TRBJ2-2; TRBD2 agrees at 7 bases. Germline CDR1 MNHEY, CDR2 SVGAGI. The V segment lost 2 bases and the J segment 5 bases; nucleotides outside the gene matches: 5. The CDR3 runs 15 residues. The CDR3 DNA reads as TGTGCCAGCAGTTACCGGCTAGCGGAGACCGGGGAGCTGTTTTTT. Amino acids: CASSYRLAETGELFF.

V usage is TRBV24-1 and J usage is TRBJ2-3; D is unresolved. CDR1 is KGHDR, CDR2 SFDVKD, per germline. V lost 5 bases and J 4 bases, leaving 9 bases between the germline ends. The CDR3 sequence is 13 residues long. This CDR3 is CATSALWSDTQYF. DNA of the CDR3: TGTGCCACCAGTGCCCTGTGGTCAGATACGCAGTATTTT.

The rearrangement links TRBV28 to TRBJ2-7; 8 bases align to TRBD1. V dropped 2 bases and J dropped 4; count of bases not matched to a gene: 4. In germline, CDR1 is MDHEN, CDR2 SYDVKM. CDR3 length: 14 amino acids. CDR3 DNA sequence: TGTGCCAGCAGTTTACCTGGACAGGGATACGAGCAGTACTTC. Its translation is CASSLPGQGYEQYF.

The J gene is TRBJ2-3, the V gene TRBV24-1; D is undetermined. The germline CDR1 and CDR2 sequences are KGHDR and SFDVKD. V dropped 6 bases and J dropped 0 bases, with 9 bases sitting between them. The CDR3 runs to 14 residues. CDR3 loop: CATSPRPSTDTQYF. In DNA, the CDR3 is TGTGCCACCAGTCCGCGCCCTAGCACAGATACGCAGTATTTT.

The CDR3 sequence: CASSFGPGINQPQHF. The CDR3, as DNA: TGTGCCAGCAGCTTTGGGCCGGGCATCAATCAGCCCCAGCATTTT. V usage is TRBV5-6 and J usage is TRBJ1-5; D is undetermined. Trimming pared 2 bases from V and 3 bases from J, leaving 12 bases between. The CDR3 covers 15 residues. Per the germline V gene, CDR1 is SGHDT and CDR2 is YYEEEE.

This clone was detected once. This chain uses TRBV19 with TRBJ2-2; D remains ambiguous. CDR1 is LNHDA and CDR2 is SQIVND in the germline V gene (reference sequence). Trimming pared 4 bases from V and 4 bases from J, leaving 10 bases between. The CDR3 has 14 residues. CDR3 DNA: TGTGCCAGTAGTACTCACTCAAGCACCGGGGAGCTGTTTTTT. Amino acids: CASSTHSSTGELFF.

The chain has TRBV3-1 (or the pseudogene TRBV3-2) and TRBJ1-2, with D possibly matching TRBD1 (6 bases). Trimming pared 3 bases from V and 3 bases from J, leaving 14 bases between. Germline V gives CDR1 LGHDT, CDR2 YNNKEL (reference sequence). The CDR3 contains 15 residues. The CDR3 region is CASSQRTESYYGYTF. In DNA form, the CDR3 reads TGTGCCAGCAGCCAGAGGACAGAAAGTTACTATGGCTACACCTTC.

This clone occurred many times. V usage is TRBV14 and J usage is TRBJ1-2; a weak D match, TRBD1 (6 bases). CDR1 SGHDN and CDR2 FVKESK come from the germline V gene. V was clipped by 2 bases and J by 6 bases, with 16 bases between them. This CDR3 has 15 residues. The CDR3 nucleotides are TGTGCCAGCAGCCAACAGGGGACGATAGGGAATGGCTACACCTTC. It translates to CASSQQGTIGNGYTF.

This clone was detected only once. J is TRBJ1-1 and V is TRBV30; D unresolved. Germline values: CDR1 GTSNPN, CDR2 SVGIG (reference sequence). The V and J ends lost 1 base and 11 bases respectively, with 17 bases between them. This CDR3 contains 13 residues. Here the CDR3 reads CAWSEQSIGWAFF. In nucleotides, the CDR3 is TGTGCCTGGAGTGAACAGTCCATTGGTTGGGCTTTCTTT.

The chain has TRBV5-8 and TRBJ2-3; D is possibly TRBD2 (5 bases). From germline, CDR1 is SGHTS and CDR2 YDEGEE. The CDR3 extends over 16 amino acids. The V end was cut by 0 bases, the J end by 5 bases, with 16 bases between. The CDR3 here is CASSLGTGLVQDTQYF. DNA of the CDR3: TGTGCCAGCAGCTTGGGAACCGGACTCGTGCAAGATACGCAGTATTTT.

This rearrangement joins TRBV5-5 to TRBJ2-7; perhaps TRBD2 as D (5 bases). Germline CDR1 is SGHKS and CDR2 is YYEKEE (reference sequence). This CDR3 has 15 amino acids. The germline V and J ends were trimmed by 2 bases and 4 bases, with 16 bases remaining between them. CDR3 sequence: CASSLAARDPYEQYF. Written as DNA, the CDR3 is TGTGCCAGCAGCTTAGCGGCCAGAGATCCGTACGAGCAGTACTTC. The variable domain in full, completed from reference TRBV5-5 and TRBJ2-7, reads DAGVTQSPTHLIKTRGQQVTLRCSPISGHKSVSWYQQVLGQGPQFIFQYYEKEERGRGNFPDRFSARQFPNYSSELNVNALLLGDSALYLCASSLAARDPYEQYFGPGTRLTVT.

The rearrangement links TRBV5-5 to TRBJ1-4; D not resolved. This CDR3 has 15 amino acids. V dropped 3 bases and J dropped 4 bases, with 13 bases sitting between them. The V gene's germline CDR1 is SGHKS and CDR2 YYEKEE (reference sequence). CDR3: CASSYREFVNEKLFF. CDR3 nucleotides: TGTGCCAGCAGCTATAGGGAGTTCGTTAATGAAAAACTGTTTTTT.

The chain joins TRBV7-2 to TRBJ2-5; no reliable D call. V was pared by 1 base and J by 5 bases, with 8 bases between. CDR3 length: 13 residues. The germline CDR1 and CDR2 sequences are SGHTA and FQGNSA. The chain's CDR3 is CASSLVVRETQYF. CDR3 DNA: TGTGCCAGCAGCTTAGTAGTAAGGGAGACCCAGTACTTC. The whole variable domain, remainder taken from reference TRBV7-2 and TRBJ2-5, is GAGVSQSPSNKVTEKGKDVELRCDPISGHTALYWYRQSLGQGLEFLIYFQGNSAPDKSGLPSDRFSAERTGGSVSTLTIQRTQQEDSAVYLCASSLVVRETQYFGPGTRLLVL.